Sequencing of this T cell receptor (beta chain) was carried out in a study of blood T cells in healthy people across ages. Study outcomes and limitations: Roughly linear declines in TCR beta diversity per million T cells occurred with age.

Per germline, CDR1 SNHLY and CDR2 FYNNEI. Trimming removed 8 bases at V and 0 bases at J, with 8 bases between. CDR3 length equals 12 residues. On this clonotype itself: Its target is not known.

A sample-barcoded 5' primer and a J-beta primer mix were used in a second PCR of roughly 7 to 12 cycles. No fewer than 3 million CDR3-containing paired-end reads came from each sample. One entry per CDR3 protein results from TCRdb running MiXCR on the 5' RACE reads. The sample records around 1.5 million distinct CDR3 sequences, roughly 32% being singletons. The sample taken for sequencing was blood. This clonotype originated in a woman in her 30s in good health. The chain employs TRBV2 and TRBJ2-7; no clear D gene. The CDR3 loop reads CASGYSSYEQYF. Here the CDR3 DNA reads TGTGCCAGCGGGTACAGCTCCTACGAGCAGTACTTC.